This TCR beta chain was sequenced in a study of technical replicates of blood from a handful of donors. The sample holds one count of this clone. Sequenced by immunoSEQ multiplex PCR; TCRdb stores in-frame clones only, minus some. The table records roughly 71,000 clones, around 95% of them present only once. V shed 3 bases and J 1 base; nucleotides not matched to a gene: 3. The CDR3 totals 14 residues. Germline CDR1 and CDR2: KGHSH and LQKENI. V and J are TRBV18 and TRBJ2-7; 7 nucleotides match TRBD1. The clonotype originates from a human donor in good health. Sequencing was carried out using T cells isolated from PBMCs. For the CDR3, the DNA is TGTGCCAGCTCACCCGGACAGGAGTCCTACGAGCAGTACTTC. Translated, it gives CASSPGQESYEQYF.